This T cell receptor (beta chain) comes out of a study of T cell repertoires in cytomegalovirus infection. About the study: Public signatures in TCR beta pointed to CMV infection and matching HLA type.

Study-wide results and limits: What dominated the ex vivo response were HLA-C-restricted CMV-specific TCR beta clonotypes.

With regard to this clonotype: No antigen is known for it.

Germline lookup yields CDR1 SGHNT and CDR2 YYREEE (reference sequence). V was clipped by 1 base and J by 4 bases; unmatched bases: 7. The CDR3 runs to 16 residues. TCRdb redid the calling of the reads with MiXCR, one entry per CDR3 protein. Altogether some 400,000 distinct CDR3 sequences are present, around 32% being singletons, with the ten largest covering approximately 13%. This clonotype originated in a human donor in good health (CMV status not recorded). Some clones in this sample may be carry-over from other donors' samples. Material for sequencing was PBMCs. V gene TRBV5-4 combines with J gene TRBJ1-2, with 10 bases identical to TRBD1. The CDR3 region is CASSLPKTGGPYGYTF. The CDR3 region has the DNA TGTGCCAGCAGCTTGCCGAAGACAGGGGGCCCCTATGGCTACACCTTC.